The clone carrying this T cell receptor beta chain turned up a few times. Germline V lookup: CDR1 SGHRS, CDR2 YFSETQ. CDR3 length: 16 residues. Trimming removed 4 bases at V and 5 bases at J, with 21 bases between. The data were obtained in a study of blood T cell repertoires in COVID-19. Study information: The samples span acute and convalescent COVID-19 from the United States, Italy and Spain.

Clones were read by immunoSEQ multiplex PCR, and TCRdb kept only the in-frame ones, dropping some. This sample has about 130,000 clones, with about 83% found just once. Sequenced: peripheral blood. This receptor was identified in a man between 60 and 75 years old with acute or convalescent COVID-19. This chain links TRBV5-1 with TRBJ1-1, with a weak D call TRBD1 (5 bases). CDR3 nucleotide sequence: TGCGCCAGCAGCCGCCAGCCGGGTAGGGGTGGAACTGAAGCTTTCTTT. It encodes CASSRQPGRGGTEAFF.